This T cell receptor beta chain was identified during a study of T cells in tumors after PD-1 blockade. About the research overall: Prior checkpoint blockade, systemic immunosuppressant use, or anti-cancer therapy within 4 weeks excluded patients. Daily vismodegib 150 mg continued in a subset of anti-PD-1-treated patients. Treatment was either pembrolizumab 200 mg every 3 weeks or cemiplimab 350 mg every 2 weeks.

V gave up 8 bases and J gave up 4 bases, with 15 bases separating them. The CDR3 runs 14 residues. Per the germline V gene, CDR1 is MDHEN and CDR2 is SYDVKM. On this clone itself: Its antigen is unidentified.

Profiling relied on immunoSEQ multiplex PCR, and the TCRdb table lists in-frame clones only, not all of them. The data contain around 34,000 clones, 73% of them singletons. Study findings and constraints: Approximately 41% of tumor TCR clonotypes were also found in blood.

The sample was PBMCs, taken after anti-PD-1 treatment. The V call is TRBV28, the J call TRBJ2-4, with D unresolved. The origin of this receptor is a human donor with basal cell carcinoma. CDR3 in DNA: TGTGCCAGCCAAACCCACTTGGCGAAAAACATTCAGTACTTC. Translated: CASQTHLAKNIQYF.